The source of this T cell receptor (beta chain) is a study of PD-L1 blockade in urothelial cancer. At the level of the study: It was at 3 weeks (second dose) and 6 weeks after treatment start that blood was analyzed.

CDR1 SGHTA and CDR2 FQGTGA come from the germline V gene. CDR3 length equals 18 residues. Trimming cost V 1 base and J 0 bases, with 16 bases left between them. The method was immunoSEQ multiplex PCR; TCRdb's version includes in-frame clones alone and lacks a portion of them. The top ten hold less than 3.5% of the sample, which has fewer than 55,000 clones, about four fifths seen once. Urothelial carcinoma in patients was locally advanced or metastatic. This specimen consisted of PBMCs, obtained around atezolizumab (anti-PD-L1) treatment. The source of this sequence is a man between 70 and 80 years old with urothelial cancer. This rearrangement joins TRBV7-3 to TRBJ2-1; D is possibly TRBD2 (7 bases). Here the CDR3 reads CASSLIGGGGISYNEQFF. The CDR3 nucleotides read TGTGCCAGCAGCTTAATTGGGGGAGGGGGAATCTCCTACAATGAGCAGTTCTTC.